This T cell receptor (beta chain) derives from a study of shared clonotypes between healthy human individuals. Study conclusions and caveats: In general, naive subsets displayed greater estimated richness than memory subsets did. There were few donors, and this limited the genetic and exposure-history diversity represented.

The CDR3 is 15 residues long. V was pared by 3 bases and J by 4 bases, with 8 bases of the junction left unmatched. Germline lookup yields CDR1 SGHAT and CDR2 FQNNGV. On this clone: Its antigen is unidentified. Distinct nucleotide sequences in the sample also encode this CDR3.

CD45RO-negative, CCR7-selected cells formed the naive CD8 fraction, which excluded terminally differentiated effector memory CD45RA+ cells. In the study's own analysis: Filtering differed for immunoSEQ, which gave only junction sequences without quality scores. Profiled with immunoSEQ multiplex PCR; TCRdb holds only in-frame clones, not every one. V and J calls and clone size follow that table, whereas D and trimming were derived from the DNA. The sample lists around 2,000,000 clones, around 96% seen once, with 1.1% in the top ten. The chain is built from TRBV11-2 and TRBJ2-5, with TRBD2 matching over 7 bases. The clonotype originates from a man aged 18 to 35 in good health. Specimen: naive CD8+ T cells sorted from blood. CDR3 protein: CASSLVGGVGETQYF. CDR3 sequence (DNA): TGTGCCAGCAGCTTGGTGGGGGGGGTAGGAGAGACCCAGTACTTC.